The rows below give T cell receptor beta chains drawn from one sample of a study of blood T cell repertoires in COVID-19. Clones were sequenced by immunoSEQ multiplex PCR, and TCRdb holds only the in-frame ones, with some missing. Of about 220,000 clones in the sample, roughly 80% were seen once. The sequencing input was peripheral blood. These receptors originate from a human donor in a cohort sampled during active COVID-19. Each CDR3 is given with its conserved first and last residue. Fields, in order: clone size, V gene, J gene, CDR3 protein. Rows give clone size only sometimes, using once, few, many, or a class for an expanded clone.

-,TRBV29-1,TRBJ1-1,CSVEGTGENTEAFF
-,TRBV7-3,TRBJ2-1,CASSLRGAGATMKQFF
-,TRBV27,TRBJ2-5,CASSLVGTGQETQYF
-,TRBV7-6,TRBJ1-5,CASSLSQQGGNQPQHF
-,TRBV9,TRBJ1-2,CASSVTEVANYGYTF
-,TRBV28,TRBJ2-5,CASSLRLAQETQYF
-,TRBV2,TRBJ2-5,CASSLRFGGETQYF
-,TRBV7-6,TRBJ1-5,CASPPEIYSNQPQHF
-,TRBV11-1,TRBJ2-5,CASSSLAGGPQETQYF
-,TRBV2,TRBJ2-7,CASSGTDRADSYEQYF
once,TRBV7-2,TRBJ2-7,CASSLAGSSYEQYF
-,TRBV7-3,TRBJ2-3,CASSFGAGIRTDTQYF
-,TRBV6-5,TRBJ2-7,CASSYNNRGSYEQYF
-,TRBV19,TRBJ1-5,CASSTGQVGNSNQPQHF
-,TRBV18,TRBJ1-2,CASSRPGQGDYGYTF
once,TRBV29-1,TRBJ1-1,CSAQNTEAFF
-,TRBV5-5,TRBJ1-2,CASSLGVNNYGYTF
-,TRBV28,TRBJ1-3,CASSPTDRGGGNTIYF